Sequencing of this T cell receptor (beta chain) was carried out in a study of cytomegalovirus exposure and HLA in healthy donors. Looking at the study overall: The same platform was used for the 120 validation repertoires and the approximately 700 first-cohort repertoires, a later analysis reported. Findings and caveats of the study: Cytomegalovirus-associated status was assigned to more than 150 TCR beta chains.

This clone was counted a single time. No antigen is known for it. Here immunoSEQ multiplex PCR was the method, and the copy in TCRdb shows in-frame clones only, minus some. The data hold over 100,000 clones, with roughly 89% observed a single time. Trimming took 5 bases from V and 4 from J; bases not matched to a gene: 9. This CDR3 is built from 16 residues. Germline V gives CDR1 MNHEY, CDR2 SMNVEV (reference sequence). The sequence came from a young woman in good health and CMV-seronegative. Sequences were obtained from PBMCs. The chain is built from TRBV27 and TRBJ2-7; the match to TRBD1 covers 12 bases. The CDR3 sequence: CASSHGTGGFRYEQYF. CDR3 in DNA: TGTGCCAGCAGTCACGGGACAGGGGGCTTCAGGTACGAGCAGTACTTC.